This T cell receptor beta chain appears in the sequencing data of a study of shared clonotypes between healthy human individuals. The overall study: Per donor, three plates held CD4 naive cells, three held CD4 memory, two held CD8 naive and one held CD8 memory. General study results and limits: Represented diversity, genetic and exposure-history alike, was limited by few donors. The study found about 5% of naive CD4 clonotypes shared across a handful of donors.

Partitioning of CD4+ cells yielded a CD45RA+ naive subset and a CD45RA-negative memory subset. This clone was detected only a few times. Its target is not known. Method: immunoSEQ multiplex PCR; TCRdb's copy keeps in-frame clones and lacks some. The repertoire holds over a million clones, with approximately 72% as singletons. This CDR3 spans 16 amino acids. Trimming removed 1 base from V and 5 bases from J, with 19 bases in between. From germline, CDR1 is SGHRS and CDR2 YFSETQ. Sequenced material: memory CD4+ T cells sorted from blood. Subset noted: CD45RA-negative fraction. The rearrangement joins TRBV5-1 to TRBJ2-7; perhaps D is TRBD1 or TRBD2 (5 bases each). The TCR sequence derives from a man between 18 and 29 years old in good health. CDR3: CASSLRGETSYHEQYF. The CDR3 DNA reads as TGCGCCAGCAGCTTGCGGGGCGAGACATCATACCACGAGCAGTACTTC.